The present entry profiles one TCR beta chain with its context. What it binds is not known. With a J-beta primer mix and a sample-barcoded 5' primer, a second PCR ran about 6 to 11 cycles. Through a template-switch adaptor with 12 random nucleotides, each cDNA molecule received a tag. A minimum of 2.5 million CDR3-containing paired-end reads was obtained for each sample. MiXCR, applied by TCRdb to the 5' RACE reads, yields one record per CDR3 protein. This repertoire shows some 1,800,000 distinct CDR3 sequences, about 39% found once; its top ten account for roughly 23%. V was shortened by 3 bases and J by 1 base, with 15 bases between the two germline ends. The CDR3 is made up of 16 amino acids. Per the germline V gene, CDR1 is LGHNA and CDR2 is YNFKEQ. The entry originates in a study of blood T cells in healthy people across ages. Study conclusions and caveats: Both naive CD4+ cell counts and diversity were greater in long-lived donors than in aged donors.

The TCR was taken from a human donor in good health. The chain carries TRBV4-2 and TRBJ2-5, with D perhaps being TRBD1 or TRBD2 (5 bases each). What was sequenced was blood. This chain's CDR3 is CASSQPGTRLQETQYF. The CDR3 nucleotides are TGTGCCAGCAGCCAGCCCGGGACGAGGCTCCAAGAGACCCAGTACTTC.